These 22 T cell receptor beta chains originate from one sample sequenced in a study of siplizumab effects on memory and regulatory T cells. Profiling relied on immunoSEQ multiplex PCR, and the TCRdb table lists in-frame clones only, not all of them. The table has approximately 40,000 clones, about 90% seen once. Source material: naive CD4+ T cells sorted from blood. These receptors originate from a human donor in good health.

The chain combines TRBV5-1 with TRBJ2-3, with D possibly being TRBD1 (6 bases). V dropped 1 base and J dropped 2 bases, with 14 bases sitting between them. In germline, CDR1 is SGHRS, CDR2 YFSETQ. The CDR3 consists of 16 residues. CDR3 amino acids: CASSLRDKAYTDTQYF. Written as DNA, the CDR3 is TGCGCCAGCAGCTTGAGGGACAAGGCCTACACAGATACGCAGTATTTT.

The chain recombines TRBV7-2 with TRBJ2-1; no definite D call. Per germline, CDR1 SGHTA and CDR2 FQGNSA. The germline V and J ends were trimmed by 5 bases and 2 bases, with 13 bases remaining between them. The CDR3 runs to 15 residues. The CDR3 loop reads CASSLTWRTYNEQFF. CDR3 DNA sequence: TGTGCCAGCAGCCTTACGTGGCGGACCTACAATGAGCAGTTCTTC.

The CDR3 DNA reads as TGTGCCAGCAGCTTTAACAGGGAGTCAGGCTACACCTTC. It yields the protein CASSFNRESGYTF. V gene TRBV7-9 combines with J gene TRBJ1-2; weak D call: TRBD1 (6 bases). CDR3 length: 13 residues. V lost 3 bases to trimming and J lost 8 bases, with 13 bases between them. Germline V gene sequence: CDR1 SEHNR, CDR2 FQNEAQ (reference sequence).

The chain combines TRBV27 with TRBJ1-2; D gene unclear. V was trimmed by 0 bases and J by 0 bases, leaving 5 bases between them. The length of the CDR3 is 14 residues. In germline, CDR1 is MNHEY, CDR2 SMNVEV (reference sequence). CDR3: CASSLSGANYGYTF. CDR3 in DNA: TGTGCCAGCAGTTTATCAGGTGCTAACTATGGCTACACCTTC.

This clone was counted a single time. The chain recombines TRBV5-1 with TRBJ2-3; D might be TRBD2 (6 bases). The germline V gene has CDR1 SGHRS and CDR2 YFSETQ. V dropped 2 bases and J dropped 2 bases, with 9 bases sitting between them. This CDR3 is 14 amino acids long. Here the CDR3 reads CASSFGTLTDTQYF. CDR3 DNA sequence: TGCGCCAGCAGCTTTGGGACTCTCACAGATACGCAGTATTTT.

V and J are TRBV4-1 and TRBJ2-7; tentatively, D is TRBD1 or TRBD2 (5 bases each). Germline V gene sequence: CDR1 MGHRA, CDR2 YSYEKL. V lost 2 bases, J lost 5 bases, and 13 bases lay in between. The CDR3 extends over 14 amino acids. The CDR3 DNA sequence: TGCGCCAGCAGCCAATTTCCCCGGGACGACGAGCAGTACTTC. It is translated as CASSQFPRDDEQYF.

The chain employs TRBV5-1 and TRBJ1-1; TRBD1 might be the D (5 bases). Looked up from germline, CDR1 is SGHRS and CDR2 is YFSETQ. Trimming left V 0 bases short and J 7 bases short, with 13 bases between. The length of the CDR3 is 14 residues. The DNA for the CDR3 is TGCGCCAGCAGCTTGGATACGGGGACCCTTGAAGCTTTCTTT. As protein: CASSLDTGTLEAFF.

The genes are TRBV6-4 and TRBJ2-7; no clear D gene. Germline V gene sequence: CDR1 MRHNA, CDR2 SNTAGT. The CDR3 spans 14 residues. V lost 3 bases to trimming and J lost 3 bases, with 12 bases between them. Written as DNA, the CDR3 is TGTGCCAGCAGTGAAAAGGGTCCCTACTACGAGCAGTACTTC. Amino acid sequence: CASSEKGPYYEQYF.

The chain uses TRBV6-1 and TRBJ1-4, with D maybe TRBD1 (5 bases). This CDR3 has 19 residues. Per the germline V gene, CDR1 is MNHNS and CDR2 is SASEGT. Trimming cost V 0 bases and J 2 bases, with 19 bases left between them. The CDR3: CASSEAYGPSWGTNEKLFF. The CDR3 coding sequence is TGTGCCAGCAGTGAAGCGTATGGGCCCTCCTGGGGGACTAATGAAAAACTGTTTTTT.

The V call is TRBV4-1, the J call TRBJ1-2, with D hard to call. Germline loops: CDR1 MGHRA, CDR2 YSYEKL. V lost 3 bases to trimming and J lost 1 base, with 9 bases between them. The CDR3 runs to 14 residues. The CDR3, as DNA: TGCGCCAGCAGCCATCCGGCAGTTAACTATGGCTACACCTTC. Translated: CASSHPAVNYGYTF.

Comment on this clone: This specimen includes other DNA sequences encoding the same CDR3. The chain links TRBV5-1 to TRBJ1-1, with TRBD1 matching over 9 bases. Germline-derived CDR1 and CDR2 are SGHRS and YFSETQ. Unmatched junction bases numbered 3, after V lost 7 bases and J lost 2 bases. This CDR3 comprises 13 residues. The CDR3: CASRQGVNTEAFF. The CDR3 DNA reads TGCGCCAGCCGACAGGGGGTTAACACTGAAGCTTTCTTT. The variable domain in full, with the rest retrieved from reference TRBV5-1 and TRBJ1-1, is KAGVTQTPRYLIKTRGQQVTLSCSPISGHRSVSWYQQTPGQGLQFLFEYFSETQRNKGNFPGRFSGRQFSNSRSEMNVSTLELGDSALYLCASRQGVNTEAFFGQGTRLTVV.

The chain carries TRBV5-4 and TRBJ2-7; D might be TRBD2 (5 bases). Trimming removed 4 bases from V and 6 bases from J, with 20 bases in between. The germline V gene encodes CDR1 SGHNT and CDR2 YYREEE (reference sequence). This CDR3 has 15 residues. CDR3 nucleotide sequence: TGTGCCAGCAGCCCCGGACTTTCGGGAAGTGTCGAGCAGTACTTC. It translates to CASSPGLSGSVEQYF.

The genes are TRBV4-1 and TRBJ2-3; D gene unclear. Trimming shortened V by 1 base and J by 4 bases, and 6 bases separated the two germline ends. CDR1 MGHRA and CDR2 YSYEKL come from the germline V gene. The length of the CDR3 is 13 residues. Here the CDR3 reads CASSQGLPDTQYF. In DNA form, the CDR3 reads TGCGCCAGCAGCCAAGGTCTTCCAGATACGCAGTATTTT.

The chain uses TRBV11-2 and TRBJ2-3; 10 nucleotides agree with TRBD2. The junction had 8 bases not matched to a gene; V was cut back by 1 base and J by 4 bases. This CDR3 spans 17 amino acids. The germline V gene has CDR1 SGHAT and CDR2 FQNNGV. This CDR3 is CASSLAPSGRGADTQYF. CDR3 DNA: TGTGCCAGCAGCTTAGCCCCTAGCGGGAGAGGAGCAGATACGCAGTATTTT.

V gene TRBV7-9 combines with J gene TRBJ2-5; weak D call: TRBD1 (6 bases). V was cut by 5 bases and J by 6 bases, with 16 bases left in between. The CDR3 sequence is 14 residues long. CDR1 SEHNR and CDR2 FQNEAQ come from the germline V gene (reference sequence). The CDR3 protein is CASSPGQPMKTQYF. The CDR3, as DNA: TGTGCCAGCAGCCCTGGACAGCCCATGAAGACCCAGTACTTC.

This clone was detected only once. The chain uses TRBV5-1 and TRBJ2-3, with 9 bases lining up with TRBD2. The CDR3 is 15 amino acids. After removal of 3 bases from V and 4 bases from J, the junction contained 6 bases not matched to a gene. Germline V gene sequence: CDR1 SGHRS, CDR2 YFSETQ. CDR3 DNA sequence: TGCGCCAGCAGCTGGAGAAGCGGGGGGCCAGATACGCAGTATTTT. This translates into CASSWRSGGPDTQYF.

The chain uses TRBV9 and TRBJ2-1; D is possibly TRBD1 (6 bases). The CDR3 length is 15 residues. From germline, CDR1 is SGDLS and CDR2 YYNGEE. V lost 0 bases, J lost 6 bases, and 13 bases lay in between. This chain's CDR3 is CASSVVGQGINEQFF. CDR3 nucleotide sequence: TGTGCCAGCAGCGTAGTTGGGCAGGGGATCAATGAGCAGTTCTTC.

The chain is built from TRBV19 and TRBJ1-1; D not resolved. Germline CDR1 reads LNHDA; CDR2 reads SQIVND (reference sequence). The CDR3 extends over 14 amino acids. V shed 3 bases and J shed 0 bases, with 8 bases lying between them. The CDR3 spells CASSIKGLNTEAFF. Here the CDR3 DNA reads TGTGCCAGTAGTATTAAGGGATTGAACACTGAAGCTTTCTTT.

The rearrangement links TRBV21-1 to TRBJ1-1. TRBV21-1 has pseudogene status. The CDR3 extends over 19 amino acids. The DNA for the CDR3 is TGTGCCAGCAGCAGTGATATAAACCGACAGTGGGGGGGGAACACTGAAGCTTTCTTT. Protein: CASSSDINRQWGGNTEAFF.

The chain carries TRBV2 and TRBJ2-7; D gene unclear. Germline-derived CDR1 and CDR2 are SNHLY and FYNNEI. With 4 bases removed from V and 0 bases from J, the gap between germline ends came to 10 bases. This CDR3 is 14 amino acids long. The CDR3 DNA is TGTGCCAGCAGTGGGGTCGGTAGCTCCTACGAGCAGTACTTC. Protein product: CASSGVGSSYEQYF.

This clone was observed a single time. The rearrangement joins TRBV7-3 to TRBJ2-1, with 10 bases aligning to TRBD1. Losses at the gene ends were 1 base for V and 8 bases for J; bases not matched to a gene: 2. Germline V gene sequence: CDR1 SGHTA, CDR2 FQGTGA. The CDR3 has 14 residues. The DNA of the CDR3 is TGTGCCAGCAGCTTAAGACAGGGGGCCCATGAGCAGTTCTTC. This sequence encodes CASSLRQGAHEQFF.

This clone was seen a handful of times. This sequence joins TRBV29-1 and TRBJ1-1; 7 bases are shared with TRBD1. V trimming: 6 bases; J trimming: 4 bases; junction bases outside the gene matches: 5. This CDR3 is 12 amino acids long. The germline V gene has CDR1 SQVTM and CDR2 ANQGSEA. The CDR3 here is CSVATGFTEAFF. As DNA, the CDR3 is TGCAGCGTAGCGACAGGGTTCACTGAAGCTTTCTTT.